This TCR beta chain was recovered during a study of blood T cells in healthy people across ages. Points from the study as a whole: Compared with aged donors, long-lived donors showed fewer expanded clones, suggesting selection.

This clonotype was recorded at least ten times. The antigen remains unidentified. Trimming cost V 2 bases and J 7 bases, with 8 bases left between them. Germline V lookup: CDR1 SNHLY, CDR2 FYNNEI. This CDR3 has 13 amino acids. Researchers isolated at least 7 million PBMCs per sample. Total RNA, at least 6 micrograms per sample, came from PBMCs. Sample-barcoded 5' priming and a J-beta primer mix drove a second PCR of 7 to 11 cycles. CDR3-containing paired-end reads numbered at least 3 million in each sample. TCRdb passed the 5' RACE reads through MiXCR, listing each CDR3 protein once. The data hold 450,000 to 700,000 distinct CDR3 sequences, with about 25% observed a single time.

V gene TRBV2 combines with J gene TRBJ1-4; possibly TRBD1 for D (5 bases). This TCR was sampled from a woman in her 70s in good health. The sequencing sample was made of blood. The CDR3 DNA sequence: TGTGCCAGCAGTGAAAGGGGAAGTGAAAAACTGTTTTTT. Translated, it gives CASSERGSEKLFF.